The 28 T cell receptor beta chains below all came from one sample that was sequenced in a study of T cells in women clearing cervical HPV infection. Some clones are missing from TCRdb's copy, which holds only in-frame ones; the method was immunoSEQ multiplex PCR. This sample lists 40,000 to 55,000 clones; its ten largest clones have more than 0.8%. The sample comprised blood buffy coat. Receptors were obtained from a woman between 18 and 75 years old with a cervical HPV16 infection that either progressed to CIN3+ or cleared (not recorded which).

A note on this clone: The missing CDR3 end, 3 residues past where the read stops, is filled in from the germline J gene. This rearrangement joins TRBV2 to TRBJ1-2, with a weak D call TRBD1 (5 bases). CDR3 size: 11 residues. Trimming took 8 bases from V and 7 from J, leaving 11 bases between them. Germline-derived CDR1 and CDR2 are SNHLY and FYNNEI. The DNA read from the CDR3 is TGTGCCAGCGATGGGGGACTTGGC. Amino acids: CASDGGLG. The whole CDR3 region reads CASDGGLGYTF. Full variable domain (outside the CDR3, taken from reference TRBV2 and TRBJ1-2): EPEVTQTPSHQVTQMGQEVILRCVPISNHLYFYWYRQILGQKVEFLVSFYNNEISEKSEIFDDQFSVERPDGSNFTLKIRSTKLEDSAMYFCASDGGLGYTFGSGTRLTVV.

For this clone: Other nucleotide sequences from this sample produce the same CDR3. The part of the CDR3 DNA that was read is TGCAGTGCCGGGACAGGAGCCTACGAG. Translated: CSAGTGAYE. The entire CDR3 sequence reads CSAGTGAYEQYF. V and J are TRBV20-1 and TRBJ2-7; 8 bases align to TRBD1. Read sequence stops 3 residues before the CDR3 end, and the germline J gene provides the missing end. V lost 6 bases, J lost 2 bases, and 3 bases stayed unmatched. In germline, CDR1 is DFQATT, CDR2 SNEGSKA (reference sequence). The length of the CDR3 is 12 residues.

For this clone: The CDR3 end is not reached by the read, which stops 3 residues before it; the germline J gene fills it in. J is TRBJ2-7 and V is TRBV10-2, with D hard to call. CDR1 and CDR2 (germline): WSHSY, SAAADI. V lost 3 bases to trimming and J lost 4 bases, with 10 bases between them. The CDR3 spans 13 residues. This CDR3 reads CASSDHRLYEQYF. CDR3 DNA (partial): TGCGCCAGCAGTGATCACCGACTGTACGAG.

Concerning this clone itself: The read terminates 3 residues before the CDR3 end, so the remaining end is supplied by the germline J gene. The chain employs TRBV19 and TRBJ1-2, with D tentatively TRBD1 (5 bases). From germline, CDR1 is LNHDA and CDR2 SQIVND (reference sequence). CDR3 length equals 16 residues. The covered CDR3 bases are TGTGCCAGTAGTCTGAGGACGGGGACTAGCGGTTACGAC. This codes for CASSLRTGTSGYD. The entire CDR3 sequence reads CASSLRTGTSGYDYTF.

On this clone itself: The DNA ends 3 residues before the CDR3 does, and the rest of the CDR3 is filled in from the germline J gene. The same CDR3 is also encoded by other DNA sequences in this sample. This chain joins TRBV2 and TRBJ1-3; D is possibly TRBD1 (6 bases). The CDR3 consists of 16 residues. V dropped 4 bases and J dropped 4 bases, with 17 bases sitting between them. Germline CDR1 is SNHLY and CDR2 is FYNNEI. CDR3 DNA, as far as it was read: TGTGCCAGCAGTGGGAGGGGGTCCTCGGACGGAAACACC. Its translation is CASSGRGSSDGNT. The whole CDR3 is CASSGRGSSDGNTIYF.

A word on this clone: The sequence runs out 3 residues before the end of the CDR3; the remainder is reconstructed from the germline J gene. The gene calls are TRBV5-1 and TRBJ2-3, with a possible D match to TRBD2 (6 bases). CDR3 length equals 15 residues. V shed 2 bases and J shed 2 bases, with 12 bases lying between them. Germline V lookup: CDR1 SGHRS, CDR2 YFSETQ. The CDR3 sequence: CASSFTWTNTDTQYF. Partial CDR3 DNA: TGCGCCAGCAGCTTTACCTGGACTAACACAGATACG.

Details on this clone: The sequenced fragment ends 3 residues before the CDR3 boundary, so the rest is inferred from the germline J gene. The genes are TRBV5-1 and TRBJ2-5, with 7 bases that match TRBD2. V lost 5 bases, J lost 3 bases, and 13 bases stayed unmatched. CDR3 length: 16 residues. Germline V CDR1 and CDR2: SGHRS, YFSETQ. CDR3 bases read: TGCGCCAGCAGGTTACGACCGGGACTAACCGAAGAGACC. Translated: CASRLRPGLTEET. The full-length CDR3 reads as CASRLRPGLTEETQYF.

To note about this clone: The read terminates 3 residues ahead of where the CDR3 ends, so the germline J gene completes it. This chain links TRBV2 with TRBJ2-1; TRBD2 aligns across 11 bases. Germline V gives CDR1 SNHLY, CDR2 FYNNEI. This CDR3 has 15 residues. J gave up 3 bases and V 7 bases, and 5 bases lay outside the gene matches. The part of the CDR3 DNA that was read is TGTGCCAGCAAATCGGGACTAGCGGTCTACAATGAG. Amino acid sequence: CASKSGLAVYNE. The whole CDR3 protein reads CASKSGLAVYNEQFF.

For this clone: Read sequence stops 3 residues before the CDR3 end, and the germline J gene provides the missing end. The chain links TRBV6-1 to TRBJ2-1; no reliable D call. The germline V gene has CDR1 MNHNS and CDR2 SASEGT. The germline V and J ends were trimmed by 0 bases and 9 bases, with 6 bases remaining between them. This CDR3 is built from 12 residues. CDR3 protein: CASSEALSEQFF. Partial CDR3 DNA: TGTGCCAGCAGTGAAGCGCTAAGTGAG.

On this clone itself: Read sequence stops 3 residues before the CDR3 end, and the germline J gene provides the missing end. This chain connects TRBV5-1 to TRBJ2-5; TRBD2 might be the D (5 bases). Trimming cost V 1 base and J 0 bases, with 7 bases left between them. Germline CDR1 and CDR2: SGHRS and YFSETQ. This CDR3 contains 14 residues. The sequenced part of the CDR3 DNA is TGCGCCAGCAGCTTGAGCGGCAACCAAGAGACC. Amino acids: CASSLSGNQET. The entire CDR3 protein is CASSLSGNQETQYF.

As for this clone: Read data end 3 residues before the CDR3 end; the end is taken from the germline J gene. The rearrangement links TRBV4-2 to TRBJ1-2; 7 nucleotides match TRBD1. J gave up 5 bases and V 7 bases, and 13 bases lay outside the gene matches. Germline assignment: CDR1 LGHNA and CDR2 YNFKEQ. This CDR3 has 15 amino acids. This CDR3 is CASTGGTDHYYGYTF. The sequenced CDR3 bases are TGTGCCAGCACCGGAGGGACAGACCACTATTATGGC.

For this clone: The CDR3 end is not reached by the read, which stops 3 residues before it; the germline J gene fills it in. V is TRBV20-1 and J is TRBJ1-5; possibly TRBD1 for D (6 bases). V dropped 3 bases and J dropped 1 base, with 16 bases sitting between them. This CDR3 has 16 residues. Germline V gene lookup returns CDR1 DFQATT and CDR2 SNEGSKA (reference sequence). CDR3 DNA (partial): TGCAGTGCTAGTCACCCCAAAGACAGGAGCAATCAGCCC. Its protein product is CSASHPKDRSNQP. The full CDR3 sequence reads CSASHPKDRSNQPQHF.

With respect to this clone: The read stops 3 residues short of the end of the CDR3; the missing end is completed from the germline J gene. The chain links TRBV7-3 to TRBJ1-2; a weak D match, TRBD1 (6 bases). Looked up from germline, CDR1 is SGHTA and CDR2 is FQGTGA. The CDR3 spans 15 residues. Partial CDR3 DNA: TGTGCCAGCAGCAAGAGCGGGGGGGCCGGCGATACC. It yields the protein CASSKSGGAGDT. The full CDR3 protein is CASSKSGGAGDTYTF.

The CDR3 DNA, read in part, is TGTGCCAGCAGCTTAAAGGGGGTGAGGCTAAGGAACACTGAA. Protein sequence: CASSLKGVRLRNTE. The full CDR3 protein reads CASSLKGVRLRNTEAFF. This chain uses TRBV7-3 with TRBJ1-1; the D gene is possibly TRBD1 (6 bases). The CDR3 end lies 3 residues beyond the end of the read and is filled in from the germline J gene. The germline gives CDR1 SGHTA, CDR2 FQGTGA. The CDR3 spans 17 residues. Trimming removed 1 base from V and 1 base from J, with 16 bases in between.

CDR3 sequence reads: CASSLVGQIYGYTF. The part of the CDR3 DNA that was read is TGTGCCAGCAGCTTAGTAGGGCAGATCTATGGC. The V call is TRBV11-2, the J call TRBJ1-2; D is unclear. The read gets to within 3 residues of the CDR3 end, and the germline J gene fills in the rest. From germline, CDR1 is SGHAT and CDR2 FQNNGV. The CDR3 has 14 amino acids. Trimming took off 1 base at V and 4 bases at J, with 10 bases between the two ends.

As concerns this clone: Read sequence stops 3 residues before the CDR3 end, and the germline J gene provides the missing end. V usage is TRBV30 and J usage is TRBJ2-3, with D maybe TRBD1 (5 bases). V was clipped by 4 bases and J by 4 bases, with 12 bases between them. The germline CDR1 and CDR2 sequences are GTSNPN and SVGIG (reference sequence). The CDR3 runs to 13 residues. The covered CDR3 bases are TGTGCCTGGAAAATCCAACAGGCAGATACG. This sequence encodes CAWKIQQADT. The entire CDR3 sequence reads CAWKIQQADTQYF. The full variable domain, rest sourced from reference TRBV30 and TRBJ2-3, is SQTIHQWPATLVQPVGSPLSLECTVEGTSNPNLYWYRQAAGRGLQLLFYSVGIGQISSEVPQNLSASRPQDRQFILSSKKLLLSDSGFYLCAWKIQQADTQYFGPGTRLTVL.

As concerns this clone: The sequence runs out 3 residues before the end of the CDR3; the remainder is reconstructed from the germline J gene. The chain uses TRBV24-1 and TRBJ2-2; D is possibly TRBD1 (5 bases). CDR3 length: 15 amino acids. Trimming took 2 bases from V and 4 from J, leaving 10 bases between them. Germline-derived CDR1 and CDR2 are KGHDR and SFDVKD. Incomplete CDR3 DNA: TGTGCCACCAGTGATTGGGGCAAGTTCACCGGGGAG. Amino acid sequence: CATSDWGKFTGE. The CDR3, in full, reads CATSDWGKFTGELFF.

A remark on this clone: The sequence runs out 3 residues before the end of the CDR3; the remainder is reconstructed from the germline J gene. This rearrangement joins TRBV6-4 to TRBJ2-5; 7 nucleotides agree with TRBD1. The junction had 10 bases not matched to a gene; V was cut back by 6 bases and J by 6 bases. The CDR3 consists of 14 residues. Germline CDR1 is MRHNA and CDR2 is SNTAGT. The sequenced CDR3 bases are TGTGCCAGCAGCGAAGAGGGGGCGTCAAAGACC. Translated, it gives CASSEEGASKT. The entire CDR3 protein is CASSEEGASKTQYF.

As regards this clone: The CDR3 end falls 3 residues outside the read, so it is completed with the germline J gene. The gene calls are TRBV14 and TRBJ2-7; D is possibly TRBD1 (5 bases). There are 14 residues in the CDR3. V gave up 5 bases and J gave up 2 bases, with 13 bases separating them. CDR1 SGHDN and CDR2 FVKESK come from the germline V gene. The CDR3 sequence is CASSYTRAPYEQYF. The sequenced part of the CDR3 DNA is TGTGCCAGCAGCTATACCAGGGCCCCCTACGAG. The complete variable domain, with remaining parts taken from reference TRBV14 and TRBJ2-7, reads EAGVTQFPSHSVIEKGQTVTLRCDPISGHDNLYWYRRVMGKEIKFLLHFVKESKQDESGMPNNRFLAERTGGTYSTLKVQPAELEDSGVYFCASSYTRAPYEQYFGPGTRLTVT.

The CDR3 here is CASSSGGYRGNEQFF. The sequenced part of the CDR3 DNA is TGTGCCAGCAGCTCAGGGGGGTACAGGGGTAATGAG. V and J are TRBV5-4 and TRBJ2-1; D might be TRBD1 (7 bases). With the read ending 3 residues before the CDR3 end, the germline J gene is used to fill in that end. The germline gives CDR1 SGHNT, CDR2 YYREEE (reference sequence). The CDR3 spans 15 residues. Trimming stripped 3 bases from V and 7 bases from J, with 17 bases between.

Notes on this clone: The read comes to an end 3 residues before the CDR3 does, leaving the germline J gene to fill in the end. J is TRBJ1-4 and V is TRBV13; D is perhaps TRBD1 (6 bases). The germline CDR1 and CDR2 sequences are PRHDT and FYEKMQ (reference sequence). This CDR3 is 15 amino acids long. The ends were cut back, 5 bases at V and 8 bases at J, with 18 bases in the middle. The CDR3 DNA, read in part, is TGTGCCAGCAGCCCACCCCGAGCAGGGGACGAAAAA. Translated: CASSPPRAGDEK. In full, the CDR3 reads CASSPPRAGDEKLFF.

Note on this clone: The read is 3 residues too short to cover the CDR3 end, so that end is filled in from the germline J gene. V is TRBV7-9 and J is TRBJ2-7, with TRBD1 identical over 7 bases. V trimming: 7 bases; J trimming: 2 bases; junction bases outside the gene matches: 5. CDR3 length equals 13 residues. Looked up from germline, CDR1 is SEHNR and CDR2 is FQNEAQ (reference sequence). Incomplete CDR3 DNA: TGTGCCAGCACACAGGGGATGGCCTACGAG. Its translation: CASTQGMAYE. The CDR3 in full is CASTQGMAYEQYF.

A remark on this clone: The sequence runs out 3 residues before the end of the CDR3; the remainder is reconstructed from the germline J gene. The chain employs TRBV7-2 and TRBJ2-3, with D unresolved. CDR3 size: 12 residues. The germline V gene encodes CDR1 SGHTA and CDR2 FQGNSA. The CDR3: CASSRYQETQYF. The CDR3 bases that were read are TGTGCCAGCAGCCGGTACCAAGAGACG.

Remarks on this clone: Read data end 3 residues before the CDR3 end; the end is taken from the germline J gene. J is TRBJ2-6 and V is TRBV28; 9 positions agree with TRBD1. V trimming: 2 bases; J trimming: 1 base; junction bases outside the gene matches: 3. This CDR3 region has 17 residues. Germline V CDR1 and CDR2: MDHEN, SYDVKM. The part of the CDR3 DNA that was read is TGTGCCAGCAGTTTAATCGGGACAGGGTCTGGGGCCAACGTC. Residues: CASSLIGTGSGANV. The complete CDR3 reads CASSLIGTGSGANVLTF.

With respect to this clone: The CDR3 goes on 3 residues after the read ends, and that part is filled in from the germline J gene. V is TRBV7-8 and J is TRBJ2-7; possible D gene TRBD1, 5 bases. The germline CDR1 and CDR2 sequences are SGHVS and FQNEAQ. The ends were cut back, 5 bases at V and 2 bases at J, with 13 bases in the middle. The CDR3 contains 14 residues. CDR3 region: CASSRGQYPYEQYF. The sequenced CDR3 bases are TGTGCCAGCAGCCGCGGACAATACCCCTACGAG.

A remark on this clone: Read coverage stops 3 residues before the CDR3 terminus; the germline J gene supplies the remainder. The chain recombines TRBV6-1 with TRBJ2-7; D remains unclear. Germline CDR1 is MNHNS and CDR2 is SASEGT. CDR3 length: 12 residues. The V and J ends lost 4 bases and 3 bases respectively, with 7 bases between them. The CDR3 bases that were read are TGTGCCAGCAGTGGAAGTAGCTACGAG. Translating it yields CASSGSSYE. In full, the CDR3 reads CASSGSSYEQYF.

A note on this clone: The read ends 3 residues shy of where the CDR3 ends; the end is completed using the germline J gene. The chain is built from TRBV5-6 and TRBJ2-7, with a weak D call TRBD1 (6 bases). CDR3 size: 13 residues. Trimming removed 5 bases at V and 2 bases at J, with 11 bases between. CDR1 and CDR2 (germline): SGHDT, YYEEEE. CDR3 DNA, as far as it was read: TGTGCCAGCAGGGCAGGGGTTGCCTACGAG. Its translation is CASRAGVAYE. The CDR3, in full, reads CASRAGVAYEQYF.

Comment on this clone: The DNA ends 3 residues before the CDR3 does, and the rest of the CDR3 is filled in from the germline J gene. This chain links TRBV2 with TRBJ1-6; TRBD1 agrees at 11 bases. The CDR3 has 19 amino acids. In germline, CDR1 is SNHLY, CDR2 FYNNEI. V lost 7 bases and J lost 0; bases outside the gene matches: 11. CDR3 in amino acids: CASIARTGGFSSYNSPLHF. CDR3 DNA (partial): TGTGCCAGCATCGCTAGGACAGGGGGCTTTAGCTCCTATAATTCACCC.